This T cell receptor beta chain was observed in a study of blood T cell repertoires in COVID-19. In the study overall: COVID-19 samples from acute and convalescent phases originated in the United States, Italy and Spain.

Original processing notes: Reference gene primer amplification gave estimated nucleated cell counts. TCRdb keeps only in-frame clones here, not all; method: immunoSEQ multiplex PCR. The DNA was the basis for D and trimming; V, J and clone size are from that table. Of 200,000 to 250,000 clones listed, just over 85% were seen once; the top ten hold 1.5% to 2%. Enrollees, about 18 to 89 years old, lived in some 24 US areas. Before being deemed recovered, Cohort 3 donors had two negative PCRs, clearance, or symptom resolution. Trimming left V 5 bases short and J 6 bases short, with 7 bases between. From germline, CDR1 is SGHTA and CDR2 FQGTGA. CDR3 length equals 12 residues.

The clonotype comes from a middle-aged man who had recovered from COVID-19. The genes are TRBV7-3 and TRBJ2-2; TRBD2 might be the D (5 bases). The sample consisted of PBMCs or T cells enriched from blood (not recorded which). The CDR3 DNA reads TGTGCCAGCAGCACTAGTCCCGGGGAGCTGTTTTTT. It specifies CASSTSPGELFF.